These 15 T cell receptor beta chains were all obtained from the same sample, sequenced in a study of T cells in Graves' hyperthyroidism and ophthalmopathy. Amplification targeted TCR beta CDR3 regions from RNA transcripts. An initial round of RT-PCR targeting the TCR CDR3 relied on the HTBI primer set. TCRdb passed the multiplex PCR reads through MiXCR, listing each CDR3 protein once. The sample gives some 690,000 distinct CDR3 sequences, roughly a sixth of which show up once; around a sixth is in the top ten. The specimen sequenced was blood. The receptors stem from a man between 45 and 60 years old with Graves' hyperthyroidism.

This clonotype was seen repeatedly, ten times or more. The V and J genes are TRBV11-2 and TRBJ2-1; D not certain. The V end was cut by 3 bases, the J end by 8 bases, with 8 bases between. Germline CDR1 is SGHAT and CDR2 is FQNNGV. The CDR3 has 12 amino acids. The CDR3 sequence is CASSLGIDEQFF. CDR3 in DNA: TGTGCCAGCAGCTTGGGGATCGATGAGCAGTTCTTC.

This clonotype was recorded a few times. The chain carries TRBV12-3 or TRBV12-4 and TRBJ1-5; perhaps TRBD1 as D (6 bases). The CDR3 extends over 16 amino acids. The V end was cut by 1 base, the J end by 1 base, with 11 bases between. This chain's CDR3 is CASSLELGASNQPQHF. CDR3 DNA sequence: TGTGCCAGCAGTTTAGAGCTGGGGGCGAGCAATCAGCCCCAGCATTTT.

The chain carries TRBV5-6 and TRBJ1-1, with D unresolved. The germline V and J ends were trimmed by 4 bases and 9 bases, with 13 bases remaining between them. The CDR3 covers 12 residues. The germline gives CDR1 SGHDT, CDR2 YYEEEE. The CDR3 sequence: CASSLDGVKAFF. In DNA, the CDR3 is TGTGCCAGCAGCCTAGACGGGGTTAAAGCTTTCTTT.

This clonotype appeared a few times. V is TRBV9 and J is TRBJ2-1; 11 bases are a match to TRBD2. The length of the CDR3 is 15 residues. Trimming took 0 bases from V and 7 from J; bases not matched to a gene: 3. CDR1 and CDR2 from the germline V gene are SGDLS and YYNGEE. CDR3 nucleotides: TGTGCCAGCAGCGTAGGACTAGCGGGAATGAATGAGCAGTTCTTC. Protein sequence: CASSVGLAGMNEQFF.

The rearrangement joins TRBV12-3 or TRBV12-4 to TRBJ2-3; TRBD2 matches 9 bases. The CDR3 is 15 residues long. The J segment lost 8 bases and the V segment lost 0 bases, leaving 6 bases of the junction unmatched. The DNA for the CDR3 is TGTGCCAGCAGTTTAGCCCCTAGCGGGGCAGGTACGCAGTATTTT. Amino acid sequence: CASSLAPSGAGTQYF.

The rearrangement joins TRBV10-3 to TRBJ1-3; D is ambiguous. Germline values: CDR1 ENHRY, CDR2 SYGVKD. The length of the CDR3 is 15 residues. V was trimmed by 7 bases and J by 4 bases, leaving 17 bases between them. CDR3 in DNA: TGTGCCATCAACAGTGCGGACCTGGGGGGAAACACCATATATTTT. It yields the protein CAINSADLGGNTIYF.

This clonotype showed up many times. The chain links TRBV7-2 to TRBJ1-1; tentative D call: TRBD1 (5 bases). There are 16 residues in the CDR3. Trimming took 4 bases from V and 4 from J, leaving 19 bases between them. Germline loops: CDR1 SGHTA, CDR2 FQGNSA. This chain's CDR3 is CASSSDRGGFGTEAFF. The CDR3 nucleotides read TGTGCCAGCAGCTCCGACCGGGGGGGGTTCGGCACTGAAGCTTTCTTT.

This clonotype appeared a few times. The genes are TRBV20-1 and TRBJ1-5; D gene unclear. The germline CDR1 and CDR2 sequences are DFQATT and SNEGSKA (reference sequence). V dropped 7 bases and J dropped 0 bases, with 7 bases sitting between them. The CDR3 contains 12 residues. CDR3 loop: CSGRHSNQPQHF. Written as DNA, the CDR3 is TGCAGTGGTCGTCATAGCAATCAGCCCCAGCATTTT.

This clonotype was observed at least ten times. The chain recombines TRBV7-9 with TRBJ2-6; possible D gene TRBD2, 6 bases. Deletions cut 4 bases from V and 3 bases from J, with 19 bases between. The CDR3 sequence is 18 residues long. From germline, CDR1 is SEHNR and CDR2 FQNEAQ (reference sequence). The CDR3 region is CASSSPGLKSLGANVLTF. The DNA for the CDR3 is TGTGCCAGCAGCTCACCGGGACTGAAGTCTCTTGGGGCCAACGTCCTGACTTTC.

This clonotype was observed a handful of times. The DNA of the CDR3 is TGTGCCTGGAGTGTACGAGGAAGCTCCTACGAGCAGTACTTC. Translated, it gives CAWSVRGSSYEQYF. The rearrangement joins TRBV30 to TRBJ2-7; D is unresolved. The CDR3 extends over 14 amino acids. Trimming stripped 0 bases from V and 0 bases from J, with 9 bases between. Germline-derived CDR1 and CDR2 are GTSNPN and SVGIG (reference sequence).

The chain carries TRBV18 and TRBJ1-5, with no clear D. The germline gives CDR1 KGHSH, CDR2 LQKENI. V was pared by 3 bases and J by 5 bases, with 14 bases between. The CDR3 consists of 15 residues. The CDR3 nucleotides are TGTGCCAGCTCACCTTCGAGCAGCTTACATCAGCCCCAGCATTTT. It encodes CASSPSSSLHQPQHF.

This clonotype was detected ten times or more. The chain couples TRBV19 to TRBJ2-7, with TRBD1 matching 7 bases. V lost 2 bases and J lost 3; bases outside the gene matches: 7. The CDR3 covers 15 residues. The V gene's germline CDR1 is LNHDA and CDR2 SQIVND (reference sequence). The CDR3 loop is CASSISGTADYEQYF. The CDR3 nucleotides are TGTGCCAGTAGTATATCCGGGACAGCTGACTACGAGCAGTACTTC.

In this sample, this clonotype turned up a few times. The V call is TRBV19, the J call TRBJ2-4; TRBD2 is a possible D gene (5 bases). The CDR3 consists of 15 residues. Germline CDR1 and CDR2: LNHDA and SQIVND (reference sequence). Trimming pared 6 bases from V and 0 bases from J, leaving 12 bases between. This CDR3 reads CASRPSGRAKNIQYF. CDR3 DNA: TGTGCCAGTAGACCCAGCGGAAGAGCCAAAAACATTCAGTACTTC. The variable domain in full, completed from reference TRBV19 and TRBJ2-4, reads DGGITQSPKYLFRKEGQNVTLSCEQNLNHDAMYWYRQDPGQGLRLIYYSQIVNDFQKGDIAEGYSVSREKKESFPLTVTSAQKNPTAFYLCASRPSGRAKNIQYFGAGTRLSVL.

The chain employs TRBV28 and TRBJ1-5, with D possibly being TRBD1 (5 bases). Germline-derived CDR1 and CDR2 are MDHEN and SYDVKM. V lost 10 bases and J 0 bases, leaving 13 bases between the germline ends. This CDR3 has 14 residues. The CDR3 DNA is TGTGCCACAAAGCAGGGTTATAGCAATCAGCCCCAGCATTTT. Translated, it gives CATKQGYSNQPQHF.

The chain carries TRBV28 and TRBJ1-6, with D unresolved. The CDR3 sequence is 15 residues long. Trimming removed 7 bases from V and 7 bases from J, with 17 bases in between. CDR1 MDHEN and CDR2 SYDVKM come from the germline V gene. CDR3 sequence: CASILHGETNSPLHF. The CDR3 nucleotides are TGTGCCAGCATCCTACATGGGGAAACAAATTCACCCCTCCACTTT.